The T cell receptor beta chain under discussion was sequenced for a study of T-cell reconstitution after alpha-beta-depleted transplantation in children. The CDR3 loop spans 17 amino acids. V was clipped by 3 bases and J by 10 bases; unmatched bases: 15. CDR1 MGHDK and CDR2 SYGVNS come from the germline V gene. TCRbeta library construction was performed incorporating unique molecular identifiers. TCRdb ran MiXCR on the PCR reads and lists one entry per CDR3 protein. Altogether hundreds of thousands of distinct CDR3 sequences are present, about 12% being singletons, with the ten largest covering around 6%. There are a few counts of this clonotype.

This clonotype was obtained from a human donor who donated a stem cell graft to a child with combined immunodeficiency. The specimen comprised PBMCs from the stem cell graft donor, sampled from the stem cell graft. The chain has TRBV25-1 and TRBJ1-4, with 9 positions matching TRBD1. CDR3: CASSDPTHTGGPGKLFF. The DNA for the CDR3 is TGTGCCAGCAGTGATCCCACCCATACAGGGGGCCCGGGAAAACTGTTTTTT.